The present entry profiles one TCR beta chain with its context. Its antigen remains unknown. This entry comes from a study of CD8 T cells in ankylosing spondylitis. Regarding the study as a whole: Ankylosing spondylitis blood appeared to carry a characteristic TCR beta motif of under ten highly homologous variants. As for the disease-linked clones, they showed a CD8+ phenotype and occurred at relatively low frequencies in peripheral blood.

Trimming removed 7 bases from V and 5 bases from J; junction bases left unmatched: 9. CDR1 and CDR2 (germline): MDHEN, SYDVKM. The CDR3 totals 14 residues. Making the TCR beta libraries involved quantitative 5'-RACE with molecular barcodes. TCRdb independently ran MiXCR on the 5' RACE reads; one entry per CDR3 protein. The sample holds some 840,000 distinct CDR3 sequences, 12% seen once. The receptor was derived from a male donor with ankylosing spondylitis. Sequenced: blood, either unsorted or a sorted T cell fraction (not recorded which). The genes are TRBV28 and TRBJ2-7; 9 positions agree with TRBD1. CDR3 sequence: CASTGQGWRNEQYF. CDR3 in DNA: TGTGCCAGCACGGGACAGGGTTGGAGAAACGAGCAGTACTTC.